The sequence of this TCR beta chain was determined in a study of tumor-infiltrating lymphocytes in primary liver carcinoma. About the research overall: Measuring roughly 4.2 to 10 cm across, the tumors were staged as T1-T3 N0M0.

In germline, CDR1 is MNHEY, CDR2 SVGEGT. With 5 bases removed from V and 7 bases from J, the gap between germline ends came to 18 bases. The CDR3 contains 15 residues. Starting material of about 480 ng total RNA yielded TCR beta cDNA via a constant-region primer. Construction of TCR beta libraries relied on three successive nested multiplex PCR rounds employing slightly modified ARM-PCR. Amplification in the first two PCR rounds was performed using TRBV1-TRBV30 forward primers and a C-beta reverse primer for 10 cycles each. TCRdb reprocessed the multiplex PCR reads via MiXCR and lists one record per CDR3 protein. The sample consists of 150,000 to 200,000 distinct CDR3 sequences, approximately 86% of them appearing once. Both RNA and DNA were isolated together from around 18-30 mg of bulk tissue that had not been sorted. Every tumor sample held more than 85% viable tumor cells. This clonotype was seen just once. What it binds is unknown. No conserved phenylalanine or tryptophan ends this CDR3, so it is likely a read error.

Study-wide findings and caveats: Only about 7-24% of top clones showed up in all five tumor regions. The study found a significantly higher top-250-clone fraction in tumors than in blood (p = 0.039).

Sequenced sample: tumor tissue from primary liver carcinoma. The chain carries TRBV6-2 or TRBV6-3 and TRBJ2-1; D tentatively reads TRBD1 or TRBD2 (6 bases each). The receptor was isolated from a middle-aged man with primary liver carcinoma and hepatitis B virus infection. CDR3 loop: CASSRPGGRANEQFL. The DNA for the CDR3 is TGTGCCAGCAGTCGTCCCGGGGGCCGAGCGAATGAGCAGTTCCTC.